The present entry profiles one TCR beta chain with its context. These data are taken from a study of CD8+CD57+ T cells in acquired aplastic anemia. The germline gives CDR1 KGHDR, CDR2 SFDVKD. CDR3 length equals 14 residues. Deletions cut 3 bases from V and 8 bases from J, with 15 bases between. For CDR3 and TCR beta VDJ profiling, genomic DNA was the template used. TCRdb re-called the reads with MiXCR, one entry per CDR3 protein. In the table there are roughly 81,000 distinct CDR3 sequences, over 35% of which are singletons. The sequence was collected from a human donor in good health, serving as a control. The chain uses TRBV24-1 and TRBJ1-2, with D unclear. Sequencing input: sorted CD4+, CD8+, or CD8+CD57+ T cells (not recorded which) from PBMCs. The CDR3 nucleotides read TGTGCCACCAGTGATCCGTCTTGGGCGGAGGGCTACACCTTC. This gives the protein CATSDPSWAEGYTF.